This T cell receptor (beta chain) was recovered during a study of T cell responses to AZD1222 COVID-19 vaccine. Generated by immunoSEQ multiplex PCR, the TCRdb table keeps only in-frame clones and is missing some. Of around 80,000 clones listed, about 85% were seen once; the top ten hold roughly 1.3%. The length of the CDR3 is 15 residues. The V and J ends lost 1 base and 4 bases respectively, with 13 bases between them. The germline V gene encodes CDR1 LGHDT and CDR2 YNNKEL (reference sequence). This clonotype originated in an adult who received the AZD1222 COVID-19 vaccine. The genes are TRBV3-1 (or the pseudogene TRBV3-2) and TRBJ1-2; no reliable D call. Sequencing was performed on peripheral blood, taken 28 days after the second AZD1222 dose. The CDR3 is CASSQVKVVGYGYTF. The CDR3, as DNA: TGTGCCAGCAGCCAAGTTAAGGTTGTGGGCTATGGCTACACCTTC.